Shown below are 15 T cell receptor beta chains from a single sample sequenced in a study of T-cell reconstitution after alpha-beta-depleted transplantation in children. TCRbeta library preparation incorporated unique molecular identifiers. Via MiXCR, TCRdb re-called the PCR reads, giving one row per CDR3 protein. The sample contains 670,000 or so distinct CDR3 sequences, less than 15% of which appear only once. The source material was PBMCs, sampled before TCRalphabeta/CD19-depleted stem cell transplant. The receptors derive from a girl aged 2-15 years with congenital amegakaryocytic thrombocytopenia, due to receive a stem cell transplant.

This clonotype was seen a few times. The chain has TRBV20-1 and TRBJ2-3; TRBD2 aligns across 10 bases. CDR3 size: 15 residues. V gave up 1 base and J gave up 4 bases; unmatched junction bases: 5. Germline CDR1 reads DFQATT; CDR2 reads SNEGSKA (reference sequence). CDR3 nucleotides: TGCAGTGCTAGAGGGCTAGCGGGAGATTCAGATACGCAGTATTTT. Translated: CSARGLAGDSDTQYF.

The chain recombines TRBV10-2 with TRBJ2-7; TRBD2 matches 7 bases. Losses at the gene ends were 7 bases for V and 3 bases for J; bases not matched to a gene: 9. Germline V gene sequence: CDR1 WSHSY, CDR2 SAAADI. The CDR3 consists of 14 residues. CDR3 nucleotide sequence: TGCGCCAGCATCCCGCGGGAGACTTGCTACGAGCAGTACTTC. This gives the protein CASIPRETCYEQYF.

The table lists this clonotype with a few counts. The V call is TRBV3-1, the J call TRBJ2-1, with D hard to call. V was clipped by 0 bases and J by 7 bases, with 16 bases between them. This CDR3 is 16 amino acids long. Per germline, CDR1 LGHDT and CDR2 YNNKEL (reference sequence). The CDR3 is CASSQDGHTGRNEQFF. DNA of the CDR3: TGTGCCAGCAGCCAAGACGGGCATACCGGCAGGAATGAGCAGTTCTTC.

The table lists this clonotype with a few counts. The V call is TRBV20-1, the J call TRBJ2-7; D is uncertain. The germline V gene encodes CDR1 DFQATT and CDR2 SNEGSKA (reference sequence). V lost 4 bases and J lost 4, with 14 bases in between. The CDR3 contains 13 residues. CDR3 DNA sequence: TGCAGTGCTAAGGGAATACTGCGTTACGAGCAGTACTTC. This encodes CSAKGILRYEQYF.

This clonotype was seen at least ten times. The chain has TRBV15 and TRBJ2-7; D call uncertain. The CDR3 has 14 amino acids. The ends were cut back, 11 bases at V and 3 bases at J, with 20 bases in the middle. Germline V gene data show CDR1 as LNHNV and CDR2 as YYDKDF (reference sequence). Here the CDR3 DNA reads TGTGCCCAGATCGCGGCGGAGTTAAGCTACGAGCAGTACTTC. Residues: CAQIAAELSYEQYF.

This clonotype has at least ten counts. The chain joins TRBV5-1 to TRBJ2-3; D is perhaps TRBD2 (7 bases). The germline V and J ends were trimmed by 0 bases and 4 bases, with 15 bases remaining between them. Per the germline V gene, CDR1 is SGHRS and CDR2 is YFSETQ. The CDR3 runs 16 residues. The CDR3: CASSLAWGGRADTQYF. The CDR3 DNA sequence: TGCGCCAGCAGCTTGGCTTGGGGGGGCCGAGCAGATACGCAGTATTTT.

This clonotype was seen ten or more times. The rearrangement joins TRBV12-3 or TRBV12-4 to TRBJ2-4; TRBD2 aligns across 8 bases. The CDR3 runs 17 residues. The trim removed 3 bases at V and 1 base at J, leaving 8 bases unmatched. The CDR3 sequence is CASSFGAGVMAKNIQYF. The CDR3 coding sequence is TGTGCCAGCAGTTTTGGAGCGGGAGTAATGGCCAAAAACATTCAGTACTTC.

As for this clonotype: Since a much larger clone is just one base distant, this may be a read error. This chain uses TRBV27 with TRBJ2-1; possible D gene TRBD1, 6 bases. Trimming left V 7 bases short and J 2 bases short, with 15 bases between. This CDR3 region has 15 residues. Germline V CDR1 and CDR2: MNHEY, SMNVEV (reference sequence). The CDR3 spells CASNRATGAYNEQFF. In nucleotides, the CDR3 is TGTGCCAGCAATAGGGCGACAGGAGCCTACAATGAGCAGTTCTTC.

This clonotype has just a few counts. The J gene is TRBJ2-1, the V gene TRBV27, with D unclear. V was pared by 4 bases and J by 2 bases, with 18 bases between. There are 17 residues in the CDR3. Germline loops: CDR1 MNHEY, CDR2 SMNVEV (reference sequence). CDR3 DNA: TGTGCCAGCAGTTCGGGTAGCCCGTACCTTCCCTACAATGAGCAGTTCTTC. Translation: CASSSGSPYLPYNEQFF.

The chain has TRBV30 and TRBJ1-5; the D is unclear. This CDR3 spans 12 amino acids. Germline V gives CDR1 GTSNPN, CDR2 SVGIG (reference sequence). V was shortened by 5 bases and J by 4 bases, with 9 bases between the two germline ends. The CDR3 spells CAWDDGNQPQHF. In nucleotides, the CDR3 is TGTGCCTGGGATGACGGAAATCAGCCCCAGCATTTT.

V and J are TRBV9 and TRBJ2-7, with D perhaps matching TRBD1 (6 bases). The CDR3 totals 15 residues. Trimming removed 0 bases at V and 1 base at J, with 11 bases between. The germline V gene has CDR1 SGDLS and CDR2 YYNGEE. The chain's CDR3 is CASSVAPGTSYEQYF. DNA of the CDR3: TGTGCCAGCAGCGTAGCCCCGGGGACATCCTACGAGCAGTACTTC.

This clonotype was found many times. This chain connects TRBV12-3 or TRBV12-4 to TRBJ1-3; no firm D call. This CDR3 is built from 16 residues. The V gene lost 6 bases and the J gene lost 0 bases, with 15 bases spanning the gap. Written as DNA, the CDR3 is TGTGCCAGCAGCCGAGGATCCTCTTACTCTGGAAACACCATATATTTT. Protein product: CASSRGSSYSGNTIYF.

A few counts support this clonotype. This sequence joins TRBV20-1 and TRBJ1-5; D call uncertain. The CDR3 extends over 12 amino acids. Germline V gene sequence: CDR1 DFQATT, CDR2 SNEGSKA (reference sequence). Trimming stripped 4 bases from V and 1 base from J, with 5 bases between. The CDR3 DNA reads as TGCAGTGCTACTCGGAGCAATCAGCCCCAGCATTTT. It encodes CSATRSNQPQHF.

This clonotype was found many times. This chain links TRBV20-1 with TRBJ2-3; D is uncertain. This CDR3 is built from 17 residues. Germline V lookup: CDR1 DFQATT, CDR2 SNEGSKA (reference sequence). V was trimmed by 2 bases and J by 2 bases, leaving 20 bases between them. CDR3 nucleotide sequence: TGCAGTGCTAGACACCAAGGGCCGGGCCCCACCACAGATACGCAGTATTTT. It translates to CSARHQGPGPTTDTQYF.

The chain is built from TRBV20-1 and TRBJ2-3, with TRBD2 matching 15 bases. The CDR3 consists of 17 residues. Germline assignment: CDR1 DFQATT and CDR2 SNEGSKA (reference sequence). The CDR3 here is CSEISGLAGGSTDTQYF. Written as DNA, the CDR3 is TGCAGCGAAATTTCGGGACTAGCGGGAGGTAGCACAGATACGCAGTATTTT.